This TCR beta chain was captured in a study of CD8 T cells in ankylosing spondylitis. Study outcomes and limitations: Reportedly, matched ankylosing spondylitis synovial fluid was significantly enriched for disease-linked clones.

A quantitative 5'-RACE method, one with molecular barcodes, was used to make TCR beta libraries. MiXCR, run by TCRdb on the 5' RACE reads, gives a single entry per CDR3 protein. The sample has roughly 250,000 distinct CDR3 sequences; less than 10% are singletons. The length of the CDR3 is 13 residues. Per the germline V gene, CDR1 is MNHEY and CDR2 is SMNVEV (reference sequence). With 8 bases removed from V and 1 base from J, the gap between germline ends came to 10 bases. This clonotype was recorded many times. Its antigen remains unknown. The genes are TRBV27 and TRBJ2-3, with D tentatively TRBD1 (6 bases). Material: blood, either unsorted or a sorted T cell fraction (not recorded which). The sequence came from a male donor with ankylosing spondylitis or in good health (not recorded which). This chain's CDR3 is CASGRQGTDTQYF. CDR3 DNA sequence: TGTGCCAGCGGACGACAGGGCACAGATACGCAGTATTTT.